This TCR beta chain was found in a study of glioma-infiltrating T cells. Study conclusions and caveats: Gliomas, especially low-grade, showed above-expected tissue-blood divergence; non-neoplastic patients showed below.

A note on this clonotype: Antigen: not known. One junction end does not reproduce the germline sequence, and a read error may be involved.

Germline V gives CDR1 MDHEN, CDR2 SYDVKM. The CDR3 loop spans 14 amino acids. Using RNA template, CDR3s of TCR alpha and beta were amplified with iRepertoire arm-PCR. TCRdb reprocessed the multiplex PCR reads with MiXCR, giving one entry per CDR3 protein. The table records about 93,000 distinct CDR3 sequences, around 42% of them present only once. The V and J genes are TRBV28 and TRBJ1-5; TRBD1 might be the D (5 bases). This clonotype originated in a human donor with low-grade glioma or glioblastoma, undergoing nonglioma brain surgery, or in good health (not recorded which). The sample taken for sequencing was glioma tissue, nonneoplastic brain tissue, or PBMCs (not recorded which). The CDR3 DNA reads TGTGCCAGCTCATCTACGGGGGGGTATCAGCCCCAGCTTTTT. This codes for CASSSTGGYQPQLF.